The rows below give T cell receptor beta chains drawn from one sample of a study of blood T cell repertoires in COVID-19. Sequenced by immunoSEQ multiplex PCR; TCRdb stores in-frame clones only, minus some. Among about 440,000 clones listed, roughly 91% were seen once. The sequencing sample was made of PBMCs or T cells enriched from blood (not recorded which). These receptors were collected from a man between 18 and 35 years old who had recovered from COVID-19. Each CDR3 is given with its conserved first and last residue. The order of the fields is J gene, D gene, V gene, CDR3 protein, CDR3 DNA. The D gene is left open where the match is weak.

j_call: TRBJ1-4; d_call: -; v_call: TRBV11-2; cdr3_aa: CASSLGLQDSHEKLFF; cdr3_nt: TGTGCCAGCAGCTTGGGTTTACAGGATTCCCACGAAAAACTGTTTTTT
j_call: TRBJ2-2; d_call: TRBD1; v_call: TRBV4-1; cdr3_aa: CASSPWDRREGELFF; cdr3_nt: TGCGCCAGCAGCCCTTGGGACAGGCGTGAGGGGGAGCTGTTTTTT
j_call: TRBJ2-7; d_call: TRBD2; v_call: TRBV11-2; cdr3_aa: CASSGTSGIGEQYF; cdr3_nt: TGTGCCAGCAGTGGGACTAGCGGGATTGGTGAGCAGTACTTC
j_call: TRBJ1-6; d_call: -; v_call: TRBV6-5; cdr3_aa: CASSLGRSYNSPLHF; cdr3_nt: TGTGCCAGCAGCCTGGGGAGGTCCTATAATTCACCCCTCCACTTT
j_call: TRBJ1-2; d_call: -; v_call: TRBV5-8; cdr3_aa: CASRLGQLLDYGYTF; cdr3_nt: TGTGCCAGCAGATTGGGACAACTCTTAGACTATGGCTACACCTTC
j_call: TRBJ1-2; d_call: -; v_call: TRBV6-6; cdr3_aa: CASLAGEVDGYTF; cdr3_nt: TGTGCCAGCCTAGCGGGGGAGGTGGATGGCTACACCTTC
j_call: TRBJ1-5; d_call: -; v_call: TRBV7-2; cdr3_aa: CASSPGTPYSNQPQHF; cdr3_nt: TGTGCCAGCAGCCCAGGGACACCGTATAGCAATCAGCCCCAGCATTTT
j_call: TRBJ1-2; d_call: TRBD1; v_call: TRBV29-1; cdr3_aa: CSVWTGSGYTF; cdr3_nt: TGCAGCGTTTGGACAGGGAGCGGCTACACCTTC
j_call: TRBJ2-3; d_call: -; v_call: TRBV5-1; cdr3_aa: CASSLGTLHTDTQYF; cdr3_nt: TGCGCCAGCAGCCTGGGGACTCTTCACACAGATACGCAGTATTTT
j_call: TRBJ1-4; d_call: -; v_call: TRBV7-8; cdr3_aa: CASSLGLLTGEKLFF; cdr3_nt: TGTGCCAGCAGCCTGGGACTCTTAACCGGTGAAAAACTGTTTTTT
j_call: TRBJ1-5; d_call: -; v_call: TRBV7-3; cdr3_aa: CASSLNPPPDRIRDNQPQHF; cdr3_nt: TGTGCCAGCAGCTTAAATCCCCCCCCCGACAGGATCCGGGACAATCAGCCCCAGCATTTT
j_call: TRBJ1-1; d_call: -; v_call: TRBV4-1; cdr3_aa: CASSQDGGGRLREAFF; cdr3_nt: TGCGCCAGCAGCCAAGATGGGGGCGGGCGTCTTCGCGAAGCTTTCTTT
j_call: TRBJ1-3; d_call: TRBD1; v_call: TRBV18; cdr3_aa: CASSPWTGETIYF; cdr3_nt: TGTGCCAGCTCACCCTGGACAGGGGAGACCATATATTTT
j_call: TRBJ1-6; d_call: -; v_call: TRBV6-5; cdr3_aa: CAITDGSSYNSPLHF; cdr3_nt: TGTGCCATCACGGACGGGAGCTCCTATAATTCACCCCTCCACTTT
j_call: TRBJ1-2; d_call: -; v_call: TRBV12-5; cdr3_aa: CASGRQSHGYTF; cdr3_nt: TGTGCTAGTGGGAGACAGAGCCATGGCTACACCTTC